This T cell receptor beta chain was sequenced in a study of CXCR3-negative and CXCR3-positive naive CD8 T cells. The overall study: The libraries yielded some 130 million TRB reads, about 1.5 +/- 0.3 million each. Study-wide results and limits: Naive subsets showed comparable surface CD5, and TCR interaction strength was also inferred from TRB CDR3 physicochemistry. Cryopreserved cells showed partially decreased CXCR3 expression, and most assays used fresh PBMCs. In CXCR3-positive naive cells, the TRB CDR3s were more hydrophobic than in CXCR3-negative naive cells.

CDR3 length equals 14 residues. Germline assignment: CDR1 SGHTA and CDR2 FQGNSA. The authors gated naive CD8+ T cells as CD45RO-CCR7+CD27+CD95-. Researchers prepared the TRB cDNA libraries using 5' RACE with UMI labels. Using the 5' RACE reads, TCRdb records one entry per CDR3 protein without DNA. In all, the sample yields approximately 130,000 distinct CDR3 sequences. In the case of this clonotype: What it recognizes is unknown.

The source of this sequence is a human donor in good health. Some clones in this sample may be carry-over from other donors' samples. The sample was naive CXCR3+ CD8+ T cells from blood. Documented subset: CD45RO-CCR7+CD27+CD95- naive CD8+ T cells expressing CXCR3 (TNR3+). The rearrangement links TRBV7-2 to TRBJ2-2; the D gene TCRdb calls, TRBD1, cannot be checked with no DNA. CDR3 amino acids: CASAWGIPTGELFF.